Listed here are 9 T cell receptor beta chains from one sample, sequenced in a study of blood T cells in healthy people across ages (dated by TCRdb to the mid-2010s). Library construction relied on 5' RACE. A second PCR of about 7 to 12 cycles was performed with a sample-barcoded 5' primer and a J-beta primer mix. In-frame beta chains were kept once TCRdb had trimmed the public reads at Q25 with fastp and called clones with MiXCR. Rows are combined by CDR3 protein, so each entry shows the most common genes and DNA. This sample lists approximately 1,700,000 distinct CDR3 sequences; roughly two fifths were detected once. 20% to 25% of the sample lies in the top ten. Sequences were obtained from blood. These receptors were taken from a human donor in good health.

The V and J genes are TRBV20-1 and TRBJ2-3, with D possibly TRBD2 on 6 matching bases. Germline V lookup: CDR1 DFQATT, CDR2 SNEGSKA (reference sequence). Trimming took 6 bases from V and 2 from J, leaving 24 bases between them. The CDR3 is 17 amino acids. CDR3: CSASPLGGRGHTDTQYF. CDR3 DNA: TGCAGTGCGAGTCCCCTGGGAGGACGAGGGCACACAGATACGCAGTATTTT.

The chain's CDR3 is CASSPPAEETQYF. The CDR3 DNA reads as TGTGCCAGCAGCCCACCTGCGGAGGAGACCCAGTACTTC. This chain uses TRBV7-9 with TRBJ2-5; the D is unclear. The CDR3 totals 13 residues. The germline gives CDR1 SEHNR, CDR2 FQNEAQ (reference sequence). Trimming cost V 5 bases and J 5 bases, with 12 bases left between them.

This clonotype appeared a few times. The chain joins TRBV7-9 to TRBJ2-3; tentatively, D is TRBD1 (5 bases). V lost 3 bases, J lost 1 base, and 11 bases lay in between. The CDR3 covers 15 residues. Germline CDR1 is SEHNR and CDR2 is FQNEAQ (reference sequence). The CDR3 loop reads CASSFDSYGTDTQYF. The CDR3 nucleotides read TGTGCCAGCAGCTTCGACAGTTACGGCACAGATACGCAGTATTTT.

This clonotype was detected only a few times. This chain's CDR3 is CASRGLIKETQYF. As DNA, the CDR3 is TGTGCCAGCAGGGGACTCATCAAAGAGACCCAGTACTTC. The chain links TRBV12-3 or TRBV12-4 to TRBJ2-7, with D perhaps TRBD2 (6 bases). The J call is uncertain, as TRBJ2-5 better fits the DNA end. The CDR3 extends over 13 amino acids.

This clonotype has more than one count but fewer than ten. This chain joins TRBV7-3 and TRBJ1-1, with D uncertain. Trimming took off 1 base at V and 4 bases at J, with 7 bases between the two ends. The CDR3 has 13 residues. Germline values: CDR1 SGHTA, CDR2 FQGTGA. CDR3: CASSLSTGTEAFF. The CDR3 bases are TGTGCCAGCAGCTTAAGTACGGGCACTGAAGCTTTCTTT.

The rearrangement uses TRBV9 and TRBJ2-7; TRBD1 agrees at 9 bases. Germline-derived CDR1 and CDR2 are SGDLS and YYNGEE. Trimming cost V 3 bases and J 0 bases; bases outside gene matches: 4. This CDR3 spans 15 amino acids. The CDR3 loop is CASSEGQGLSYEQYF. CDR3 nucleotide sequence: TGTGCCAGCAGCGAGGGACAGGGTCTCTCCTACGAGCAGTACTTC.

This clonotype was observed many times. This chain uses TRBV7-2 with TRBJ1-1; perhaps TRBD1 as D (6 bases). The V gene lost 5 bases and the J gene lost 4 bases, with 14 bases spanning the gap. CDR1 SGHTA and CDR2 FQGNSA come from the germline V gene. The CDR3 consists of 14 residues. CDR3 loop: CASSPALQGTEAFF. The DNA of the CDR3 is TGTGCCAGCAGCCCAGCTCTACAGGGCACTGAAGCTTTCTTT.

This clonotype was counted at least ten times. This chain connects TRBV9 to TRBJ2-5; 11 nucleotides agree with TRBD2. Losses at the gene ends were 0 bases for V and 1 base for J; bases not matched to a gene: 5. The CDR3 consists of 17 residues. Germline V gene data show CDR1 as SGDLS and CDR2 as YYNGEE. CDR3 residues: CASSVAGTSGTQETQYF. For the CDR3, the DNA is TGTGCCAGCAGCGTAGCCGGGACTAGCGGTACCCAAGAGACCCAGTACTTC.

The CDR3 region has the DNA TGTGCCAGCAGCCGGTCCCACCAAGAGACCCAGTACTTC. The encoded protein is CASSRSHQETQYF. The chain uses TRBV7-2 and TRBJ2-5; D not certain. Germline V gene sequence: CDR1 SGHTA, CDR2 FQGNSA. V gave up 5 bases and J gave up 0 bases, with 7 bases separating them. The CDR3 covers 13 residues.